This TCR beta chain was documented in a study of kidney transplant recipient with SARS-CoV-2 infection. The CDR3 sequence is 14 residues long. Germline V CDR1 and CDR2: MNHEY, SVGAGI. This clonotype came up once. This sequence may be a read error, since a much larger clone differs from it by one base. TCRdb ran MiXCR on the reads and lists one entry per CDR3 protein. The sample shows 250,000 or so distinct CDR3 sequences, more than 25% of them seen only once. The specimen was a blood sample, collected at baseline and on day 111 from a kidney transplant recipient. This receptor was taken from a male patient in his thirties who had COVID-19 and was a kidney transplant recipient. Among the T cells, some may be from the graft donor. The chain couples TRBV6-5 to TRBJ1-6, with TRBD1 matching 7 bases. CDR3: CASSKWDRNSPFHF. The CDR3 nucleotides read TGTGCCAGCAGTAAGTGGGACAGAAATTCACCCTTCCACTTT.